Listed below are T cell receptor beta chains from one sample, sequenced in a study of breast tumors, draining lymph nodes, adjacent tissues. TCRdb passed the multiplex PCR reads through MiXCR, listing each CDR3 protein once. The sample shows about 20,000 distinct CDR3 sequences, about half of them seen only once. Material for sequencing was breast tumor tissue. These TCRs come from a female donor with breast cancer. Some clones in this sample may be carry-over from other donors' samples. The CDR3 runs from the conserved cysteine through the conserved F or W. The order of the fields is clone size, CDR3 length, J gene, V gene, D gene, CDR3 protein, CDR3 DNA. A D gene is named only where the DNA matches it firmly. Rows may omit the clone size; those that give it use once, few, many or a size class.

size: many; length: 14; J: TRBJ1-2; V: TRBV3-1; D: -; CDR3: CASSQVLGLYGYTF; DNA: TGTGCCAGCAGCCAAGTTCTGGGGTTATATGGCTACACCTTC
size: -; length: 16; J: TRBJ2-7; V: TRBV20-1; D: TRBD1; CDR3: CSARDPGTGATYEQYF; DNA: TGCAGTGCTAGAGATCCCGGAACAGGGGCAACCTACGAACAGTACTTC
size: -; length: 16; J: TRBJ2-1; V: TRBV7-3; D: TRBD2; CDR3: CASSSAGTSGSDEQFF; DNA: TGTGCCAGCAGCTCGGCCGGGACTAGCGGGAGCGATGAGCAGTTCTTC
size: -; length: 17; J: TRBJ2-1; V: TRBV2; D: -; CDR3: CASSAMVASSSYNEQFF; DNA: TGTGCCAGCAGTGCTATGGTGGCGTCCAGCTCCTACAATGAGCAGTTCTTC
size: -; length: 15; J: TRBJ1-2; V: TRBV11-3; D: TRBD1; CDR3: CASSKGQGARYGYTF; DNA: TGTGCCAGCAGCAAGGGACAGGGGGCCCGCTATGGCTACACCTTC
size: -; length: 15; J: TRBJ2-1; V: TRBV19; D: TRBD2; CDR3: CASSTKRDENNEQFF; DNA: TGTGCCAGTAGTACCAAGCGGGACGAGAACAATGAGCAGTTCTTC
size: few; length: 13; J: TRBJ1-1; V: TRBV27; D: -; CDR3: CASSPSDRSLAFF; DNA: TGTGCCAGCAGTCCCTCCGACAGGTCTCTCGCTTTCTTT
size: -; length: 13; J: TRBJ1-2; V: TRBV6-5; D: -; CDR3: CASSYVGMGGYTF; DNA: TGTGCCAGCAGTTACGTAGGGATGGGGGGCTACACCTTC
size: -; length: 16; J: TRBJ2-7; V: TRBV7-2; D: TRBD2; CDR3: CASSLVGTSGWYEQYF; DNA: TGTGCCAGCAGCTTAGTCGGGACTAGCGGATGGTACGAGCAGTACTTC
size: medium-sized; length: 15; J: TRBJ1-2; V: TRBV6-5; D: -; CDR3: CASSYEFRGANGYTF; DNA: TGTGCCAGCAGTTACGAGTTCAGGGGAGCGAATGGCTACACCTTC
size: many; length: 13; J: TRBJ2-1; V: TRBV2; D: TRBD1; CDR3: CASQDRGYNEQFF; DNA: TGTGCCAGTCAAGACAGGGGTTACAATGAGCAGTTCTTC
size: -; length: 16; J: TRBJ2-7; V: TRBV7-9; D: -; CDR3: CASSLDSGLTIYEQYF; DNA: TGTGCCAGCAGCTTAGATTCGGGACTGACGATATACGAGCAGTACTTC
size: many; length: 14; J: TRBJ2-7; V: TRBV5-5; D: -; CDR3: CASSFDVFSYEQYF; DNA: TGTGCCAGCAGCTTTGATGTATTCTCCTACGAGCAGTACTTC
size: once; length: 17; J: TRBJ2-4; V: TRBV4-2; D: -; CDR3: CASSQGGGGRAKNIQYF; DNA: TGTGCCAGCAGCCAAGGGGGGGGGGGCCGGGCCAAAAACATTCAGTACTTC
size: -; length: 13; J: TRBJ1-2; V: TRBV29-1; D: TRBD1; CDR3: CSVGVGGDYGYTF; DNA: TGCAGCGTTGGGGTAGGGGGCGACTATGGCTACACCTTC
size: many; length: 13; J: TRBJ1-1; V: TRBV13; D: -; CDR3: CASMDGENTEAFF; DNA: TGTGCCAGTATGGATGGTGAAAACACTGAAGCTTTCTTT
size: -; length: 13; J: TRBJ2-1; V: TRBV12-5; D: -; CDR3: CASGLGSTNEQFF; DNA: TGTGCTAGTGGTTTGGGGAGTACCAATGAGCAGTTCTTC
size: many; length: 11; J: TRBJ2-1; V: TRBV2; D: -; CDR3: CASSELNEQFF; DNA: TGTGCCAGCAGTGAATTAAACGAGCAGTTCTTC
size: -; length: 12; J: TRBJ1-4; V: TRBV3-1; D: -; CDR3: CASSQRNEKLFF; DNA: TGTGCCAGCAGCCAAAGGAATGAAAAACTGTTTTTT
size: many; length: 19; J: TRBJ2-7; V: TRBV14; D: TRBD2; CDR3: CASSQDFSGSIHGTYEQYF; DNA: TGTGCCAGCAGCCAAGATTTTAGCGGGAGTATCCACGGAACCTACGAGCAGTACTTC
size: -; length: 15; J: TRBJ2-7; V: TRBV11-3; D: TRBD2; CDR3: CARGTSGGNSYEQYF; DNA: TGTGCCAGGGGGACTAGCGGGGGAAACTCCTACGAGCAGTACTTC
size: -; length: 16; J: TRBJ2-2; V: TRBV7-9; D: TRBD2; CDR3: CASSRASGRRTGELFF; DNA: TGTGCCAGCAGCCGGGCTAGCGGGAGACGCACCGGGGAGCTGTTTTTT
size: -; length: 12; J: TRBJ1-6; V: TRBV12-3/TRBV12-4; D: -; CDR3: CASSLDNSPLHF; DNA: TGTGCCAGCAGCCTGGATAATTCACCCCTCCACTTT
size: -; length: 17; J: TRBJ2-3; V: TRBV7-8; D: TRBD2; CDR3: CASSPRLAGDRTDTQYF; DNA: TGTGCCAGCAGCCCTAGACTAGCGGGAGACCGCACAGATACGCAGTATTTT
size: -; length: 14; J: TRBJ2-1; V: TRBV10-3; D: -; CDR3: CAIQLGTASCEQFF; DNA: TGTGCCATCCAGCTTGGGACCGCGAGCTGTGAGCAGTTCTTC
size: -; length: 16; J: TRBJ2-1; V: TRBV20-1; D: -; CDR3: CSARDATRGSYNEQFF; DNA: TGCAGTGCTAGAGATGCTACTAGAGGCTCCTACAATGAGCAGTTCTTC
size: -; length: 17; J: TRBJ1-4; V: TRBV30; D: -; CDR3: CAWTYRGRRATNEKLFF; DNA: TGTGCCTGGACATATAGGGGCCGACGTGCAACTAATGAAAAACTGTTTTTT
size: few; length: 15; J: TRBJ2-2; V: TRBV15; D: -; CDR3: CATSTRRLNTGELFF; DNA: TGTGCCACCAGCACCCGGCGGTTGAACACCGGGGAGCTGTTTTTT
size: many; length: 16; J: TRBJ1-2; V: TRBV11-3; D: -; CDR3: CASSLEGRGSNYGYTF; DNA: TGTGCCAGCAGCTTAGAAGGCAGAGGGTCCAACTATGGCTACACCTTC
size: few; length: 12; J: TRBJ1-4; V: TRBV5-4; D: -; CDR3: CASSRDGEKLFF; DNA: TGTGCCAGCAGCCGAGATGGTGAAAAACTGTTTTTT
size: -; length: 11; J: TRBJ2-5; V: TRBV3-1; D: -; CDR3: CASGRLETQYF; DNA: TGTGCCAGCGGCCGTTTGGAGACTCAGTACTTC
size: many; length: 12; J: TRBJ2-7; V: TRBV6-1; D: -; CDR3: CATSGGPYEQYF; DNA: TGTGCCACGAGTGGTGGCCCCTACGAGCAGTACTTC
size: many; length: 13; J: TRBJ2-1; V: TRBV6-2/TRBV6-3; D: -; CDR3: CAISDRFLNEQFF; DNA: TGTGCCATCTCTGATCGATTTTTGAATGAGCAGTTCTTC
size: -; length: 17; J: TRBJ2-1; V: TRBV25-1; D: -; CDR3: CASSELRRESAYNEQFF; DNA: TGTGCCAGCAGTGAATTACGCAGGGAGTCTGCCTACAATGAGCAGTTCTTC
size: -; length: 14; J: TRBJ2-7; V: TRBV25-1; D: TRBD1; CDR3: CASSFSGTGNEQYF; DNA: TGTGCCAGCAGTTTTTCCGGGACAGGGAACGAGCAGTACTTC
size: many; length: 13; J: TRBJ2-4; V: TRBV4-3; D: -; CDR3: CASSQIAKNIQYF; DNA: TGCGCCAGCAGCCAAATAGCCAAAAACATTCAGTACTTC
size: medium-sized; length: 16; J: TRBJ1-2; V: TRBV10-3; D: TRBD1; CDR3: CAISLGDRGPMGGYTF; DNA: TGTGCCATCAGCCTAGGAGACAGGGGGCCGATGGGAGGCTACACCTTC
size: -; length: 13; J: TRBJ2-7; V: TRBV3-1; D: TRBD2; CDR3: CASRSASGLEQYF; DNA: TGTGCCAGCAGGTCGGCTAGCGGGCTCGAGCAGTACTTC
size: -; length: 14; J: TRBJ2-1; V: TRBV20-1; D: -; CDR3: CSARDWRNYNEQFF; DNA: TGCAGTGCTAGAGATTGGCGGAACTACAATGAGCAGTTCTTC
size: -; length: 19; J: TRBJ2-1; V: TRBV13; D: TRBD2; CDR3: CASSLGGLAGASYPNEQFF; DNA: TGTGCCAGCAGCTTAGGGGGACTAGCGGGGGCCTCCTACCCCAATGAGCAGTTCTTC
size: -; length: 16; J: TRBJ2-7; V: TRBV20-1; D: TRBD2; CDR3: CSAPLAGGVESYEQYF; DNA: TGCAGTGCCCCTCTAGCGGGAGGGGTGGAGTCCTACGAGCAGTACTTC
size: many; length: 14; J: TRBJ2-3; V: TRBV6-6; D: -; CDR3: CASRPARVTDTQYF; DNA: TGTGCCAGCAGACCCGCGCGGGTAACAGATACGCAGTATTTT
size: many; length: 14; J: TRBJ1-4; V: TRBV6-5; D: -; CDR3: CASKKRQTNEKLFF; DNA: TGTGCCAGCAAGAAGCGGCAGACTAATGAAAAACTGTTTTTT
size: many; length: 12; J: TRBJ1-6; V: TRBV6-1; D: -; CDR3: CASSDRRSPLHF; DNA: TGTGCCAGCAGTGACAGGCGTTCACCCCTCCACTTT
size: medium-sized; length: 16; J: TRBJ2-1; V: TRBV7-7; D: TRBD1; CDR3: CASSYGTGMTYNEQFF; DNA: TGTGCTAGCAGCTACGGGACAGGGATGACCTACAATGAGCAGTTCTTC
size: few; length: 17; J: TRBJ2-1; V: TRBV7-2; D: TRBD2; CDR3: CASSLEGTSGQGNEQFF; DNA: TGTGCCAGCAGCTTAGAGGGGACTAGCGGGCAAGGGAATGAGCAGTTCTTC
size: medium-sized; length: 13; J: TRBJ2-7; V: TRBV5-6; D: -; CDR3: CASSFGRVYEQYF; DNA: TGTGCCAGCAGCTTTGGACGAGTCTACGAGCAGTACTTC
size: once; length: 16; J: TRBJ1-6; V: TRBV7-3; D: -; CDR3: CASSDGQRGRNSPLHF; DNA: TGTGCCAGCAGCGATGGCCAGAGAGGGCGTAATTCACCCCTCCACTTT
size: -; length: 14; J: TRBJ2-7; V: TRBV19; D: -; CDR3: CASSMEQKAHEQYF; DNA: TGTGCCAGTAGTATGGAACAGAAAGCTCACGAGCAGTACTTC
size: many; length: 15; J: TRBJ2-2; V: TRBV24-1; D: TRBD2; CDR3: CATSALAGGTGELFF; DNA: TGTGCCACCAGTGCTTTGGCGGGAGGTACCGGGGAGCTGTTTTTT
size: medium-sized; length: 16; J: TRBJ2-1; V: TRBV24-1; D: TRBD2; CDR3: CATSDLGTSGDNEQFF; DNA: TGTGCCACCAGTGATTTGGGGACTAGCGGGGACAATGAGCAGTTCTTC
size: many; length: 12; J: TRBJ2-7; V: TRBV4-1; D: -; CDR3: CASSQDGYEQYF; DNA: TGCGCCAGCAGCCAGGACGGCTACGAGCAGTACTTC
size: -; length: 13; J: TRBJ2-1; V: TRBV16; D: -; CDR3: CASSQWMGNEQFF; DNA: TGTGCCAGCAGCCAATGGATGGGGAACGAGCAGTTCTTC
size: few; length: 15; J: TRBJ2-7; V: TRBV6-6; D: TRBD2; CDR3: CAISGTSGSRYEQYF; DNA: TGTGCCATCTCAGGGACTAGCGGGAGCAGGTACGAGCAGTACTTC
size: -; length: 12; J: TRBJ1-4; V: TRBV29-1; D: -; CDR3: CSVSDSGEKLFF; DNA: TGCAGCGTTTCCGACAGCGGTGAAAAACTGTTTTTT